The clone carrying this T cell receptor beta chain came up a few times. What it binds is unknown. These data belong to a study of regulatory T cells in long-lasting Graves disease. Study results and caveats: No thyroid tissue was studied; the work used peripheral blood only. The TCR repertoire of persistent Graves' patients was less diverse than that of newly diagnosed ones.

Arm-PCR of CDR3 regions and iRepertoire HTBI primers were used to build TCR beta libraries. As processed by the authors: Identification yielded approximately 67 TRBV and 15 or so TRBJ segments across samples. TCRdb fed the multiplex PCR reads into MiXCR, producing one record per CDR3 protein. The V and J calls follow TCRdb's processing rather than the paper's. The sample has 360,000 or so distinct CDR3 sequences; approximately 12% are singletons. Stated time point: newly diagnosed GD, antithyroid drugs for less than 3 months. With RNA extracted from PBMCs as input, the TCR library was made. V lost 4 bases and J 1 base, leaving 11 bases between the germline ends. The germline V gene encodes CDR1 SGHTA and CDR2 FQGTGA. The CDR3 has 15 residues. This sample also belongs to another study, concerning T cells in Graves' hyperthyroidism and ophthalmopathy. That source notes: With the HTBI primer set, the TCR CDR3 went through a first round of RT-PCR.

V gene TRBV7-3 combines with J gene TRBJ2-1; D gene unclear. This sequence originates from a woman in her late teens or twenties with Graves disease. Sequencing was performed on peripheral blood mononuclear cells (PBMCs), taken at new diagnosis, from a patient treated with antithyroid drugs. This chain's CDR3 is CASSSLGGSYNEQFF. CDR3 coding DNA: TGTGCCAGCAGCTCCCTGGGCGGATCCTACAATGAGCAGTTCTTC. Full variable domain (missing parts from reference TRBV7-3 and TRBJ2-1): GAGVSQTPSNKVTEKGKYVELRCDPISGHTALYWYRQSLGQGPEFLIYFQGTGAADDSGLPNDRFFAVRPEGSVSTLKIQRTERGDSAVYLCASSSLGGSYNEQFFGPGTRLTVL.